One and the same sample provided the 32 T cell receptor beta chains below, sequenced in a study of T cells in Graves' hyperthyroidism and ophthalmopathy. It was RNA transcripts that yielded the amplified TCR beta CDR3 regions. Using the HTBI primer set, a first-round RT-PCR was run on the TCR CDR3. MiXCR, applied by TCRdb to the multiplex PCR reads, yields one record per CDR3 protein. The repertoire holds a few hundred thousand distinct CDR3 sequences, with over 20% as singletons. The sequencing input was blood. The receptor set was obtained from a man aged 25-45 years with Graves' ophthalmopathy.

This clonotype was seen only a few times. This chain's CDR3 is CASSYSTVSSGNTIYF. CDR3 DNA: TGTGCCAGCAGTTACTCCACAGTCTCCTCTGGAAACACCATATATTTT. The chain recombines TRBV6-5 with TRBJ1-3; D gene uncertain. V was pared by 0 bases and J by 0 bases, with 9 bases between. This CDR3 spans 16 amino acids. The germline V gene has CDR1 MNHEY and CDR2 SVGAGI.

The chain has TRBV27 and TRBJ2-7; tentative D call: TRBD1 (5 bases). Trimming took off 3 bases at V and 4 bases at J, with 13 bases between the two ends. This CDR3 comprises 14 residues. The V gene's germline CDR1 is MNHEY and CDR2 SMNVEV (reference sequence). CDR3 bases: TGTGCCAGCAGTTTCGGGCAGGGCCAGTACGAGCAGTACTTC. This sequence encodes CASSFGQGQYEQYF.

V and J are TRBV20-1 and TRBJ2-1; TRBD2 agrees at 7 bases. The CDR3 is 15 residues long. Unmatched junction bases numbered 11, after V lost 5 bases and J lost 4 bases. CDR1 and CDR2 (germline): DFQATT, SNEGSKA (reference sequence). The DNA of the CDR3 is TGCAGTGCTCCGGGGGGTCTAGCGAAATACAATGAGCAGTTCTTC. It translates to CSAPGGLAKYNEQFF.

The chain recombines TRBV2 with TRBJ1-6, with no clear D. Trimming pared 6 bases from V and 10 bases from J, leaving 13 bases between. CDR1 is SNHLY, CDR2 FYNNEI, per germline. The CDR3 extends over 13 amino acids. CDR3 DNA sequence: TGTGCCAGCAGGGGTAGCCCTCGGTCACCCCTCCACTTT. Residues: CASRGSPRSPLHF. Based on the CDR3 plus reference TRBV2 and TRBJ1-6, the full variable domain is EPEVTQTPSHQVTQMGQEVILRCVPISNHLYFYWYRQILGQKVEFLVSFYNNEISEKSEIFDDQFSVERPDGSNFTLKIRSTKLEDSAMYFCASRGSPRSPLHFGNGTRLTVT.

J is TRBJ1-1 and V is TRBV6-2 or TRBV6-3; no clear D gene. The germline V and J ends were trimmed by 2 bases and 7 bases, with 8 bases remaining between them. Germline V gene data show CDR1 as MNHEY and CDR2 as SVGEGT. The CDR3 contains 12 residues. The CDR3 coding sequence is TGTGCCAGCAGTTACCCCATCGGTGAAGCTTTCTTT. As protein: CASSYPIGEAFF.

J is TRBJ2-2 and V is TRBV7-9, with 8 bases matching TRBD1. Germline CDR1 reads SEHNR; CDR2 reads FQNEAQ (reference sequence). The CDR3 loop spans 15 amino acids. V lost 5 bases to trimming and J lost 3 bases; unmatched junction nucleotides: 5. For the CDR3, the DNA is TGTGCCAGCAGCCTGGGACAGGTCGACACCGGGGAGCTGTTTTTT. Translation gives CASSLGQVDTGELFF.

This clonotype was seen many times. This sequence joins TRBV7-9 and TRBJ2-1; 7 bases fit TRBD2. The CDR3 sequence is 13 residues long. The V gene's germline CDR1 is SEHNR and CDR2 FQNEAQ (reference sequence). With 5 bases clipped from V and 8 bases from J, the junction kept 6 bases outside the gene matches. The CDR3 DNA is TGTGCCAGCAGCGCACTGACTAGCCATGAGCAGTTCTTC. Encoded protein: CASSALTSHEQFF.

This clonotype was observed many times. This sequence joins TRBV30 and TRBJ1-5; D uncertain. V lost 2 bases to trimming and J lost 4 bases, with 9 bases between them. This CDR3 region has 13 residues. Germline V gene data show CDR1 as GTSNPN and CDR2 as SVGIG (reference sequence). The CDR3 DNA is TGTGCCTGGAGTCCCAGTAATAATCAGCCCCAGCATTTT. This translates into CAWSPSNNQPQHF.

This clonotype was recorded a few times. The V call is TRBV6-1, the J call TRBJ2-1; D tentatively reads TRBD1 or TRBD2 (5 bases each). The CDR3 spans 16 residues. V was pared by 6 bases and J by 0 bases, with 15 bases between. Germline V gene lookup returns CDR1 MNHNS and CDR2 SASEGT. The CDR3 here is CASRRAGTTSYNEQFF. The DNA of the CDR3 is TGTGCCAGCAGACGGGCCGGGACCACCTCCTACAATGAGCAGTTCTTC.

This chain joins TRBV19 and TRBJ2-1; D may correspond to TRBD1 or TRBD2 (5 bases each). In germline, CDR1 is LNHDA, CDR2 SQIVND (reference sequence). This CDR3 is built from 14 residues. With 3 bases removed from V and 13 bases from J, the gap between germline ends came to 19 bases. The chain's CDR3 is CASSIPDVRGTQFF. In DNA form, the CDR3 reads TGTGCCAGTAGTATTCCCGACGTACGAGGGACCCAGTTCTTC.

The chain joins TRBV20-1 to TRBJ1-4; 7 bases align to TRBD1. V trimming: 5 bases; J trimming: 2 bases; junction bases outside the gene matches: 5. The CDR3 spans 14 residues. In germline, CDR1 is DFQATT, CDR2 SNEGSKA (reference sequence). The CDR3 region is CSADETGTNEKLFF. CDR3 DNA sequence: TGCAGTGCTGATGAGACAGGGACTAATGAAAAACTGTTTTTT.

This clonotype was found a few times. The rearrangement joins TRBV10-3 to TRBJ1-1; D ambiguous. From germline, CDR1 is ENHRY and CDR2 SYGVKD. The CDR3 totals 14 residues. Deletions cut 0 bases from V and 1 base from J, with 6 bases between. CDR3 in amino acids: CAISESGGNTEAFF. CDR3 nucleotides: TGTGCCATCAGTGAGTCAGGAGGGAACACTGAAGCTTTCTTT.

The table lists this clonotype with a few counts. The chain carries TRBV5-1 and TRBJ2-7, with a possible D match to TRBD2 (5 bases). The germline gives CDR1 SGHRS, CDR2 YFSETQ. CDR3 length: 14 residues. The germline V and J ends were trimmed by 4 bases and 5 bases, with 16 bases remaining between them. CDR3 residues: CASSVNQLGHEQYF. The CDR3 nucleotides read TGCGCCAGCAGCGTGAACCAACTAGGACACGAGCAGTACTTC.

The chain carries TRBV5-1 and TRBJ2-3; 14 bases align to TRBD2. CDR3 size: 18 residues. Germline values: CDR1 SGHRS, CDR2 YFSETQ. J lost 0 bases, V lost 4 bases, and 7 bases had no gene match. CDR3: CASSPLTSGRASTDTQYF. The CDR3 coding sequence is TGCGCCAGCAGCCCCCTGACTAGCGGGAGGGCTAGCACAGATACGCAGTATTTT. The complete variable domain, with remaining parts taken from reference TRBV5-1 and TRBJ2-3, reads KAGVTQTPRYLIKTRGQQVTLSCSPISGHRSVSWYQQTPGQGLQFLFEYFSETQRNKGNFPGRFSGRQFSNSRSEMNVSTLELGDSALYLCASSPLTSGRASTDTQYFGPGTRLTVL.

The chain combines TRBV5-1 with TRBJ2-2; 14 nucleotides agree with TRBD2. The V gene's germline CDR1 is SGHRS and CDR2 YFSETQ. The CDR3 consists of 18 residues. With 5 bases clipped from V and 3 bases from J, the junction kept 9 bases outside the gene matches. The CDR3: CASSFTGTSGRDTGELFF. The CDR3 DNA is TGCGCCAGCAGTTTTACCGGGACTAGCGGGAGAGACACCGGGGAGCTGTTTTTT.

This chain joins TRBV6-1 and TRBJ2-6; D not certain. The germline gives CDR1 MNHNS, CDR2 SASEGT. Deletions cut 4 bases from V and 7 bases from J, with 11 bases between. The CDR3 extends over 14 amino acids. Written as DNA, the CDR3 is TGTGCCAGCAGTGTGCCGTTTAGTGCCAACGTCCTGACTTTC. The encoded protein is CASSVPFSANVLTF.

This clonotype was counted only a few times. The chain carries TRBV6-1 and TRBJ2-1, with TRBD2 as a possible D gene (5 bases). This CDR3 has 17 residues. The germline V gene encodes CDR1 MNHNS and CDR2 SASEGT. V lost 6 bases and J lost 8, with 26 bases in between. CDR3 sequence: CASRSPSAVNAPDEQFF. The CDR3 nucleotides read TGTGCCAGCAGATCGCCCTCAGCGGTCAATGCACCTGATGAGCAGTTCTTC.

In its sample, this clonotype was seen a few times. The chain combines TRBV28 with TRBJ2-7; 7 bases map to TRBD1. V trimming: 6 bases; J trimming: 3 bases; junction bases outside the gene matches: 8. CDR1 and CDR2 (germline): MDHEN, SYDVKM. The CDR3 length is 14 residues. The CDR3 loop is CASSHGQDGYEQYF. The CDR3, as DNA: TGTGCCAGCAGCCACGGACAGGACGGCTACGAGCAGTACTTC.

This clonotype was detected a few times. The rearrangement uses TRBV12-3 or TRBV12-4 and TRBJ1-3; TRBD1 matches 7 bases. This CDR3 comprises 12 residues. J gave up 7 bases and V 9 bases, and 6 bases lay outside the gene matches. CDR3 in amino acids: CASTGARNTIYF. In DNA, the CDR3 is TGTGCCAGTACAGGGGCACGGAACACCATATATTTT.

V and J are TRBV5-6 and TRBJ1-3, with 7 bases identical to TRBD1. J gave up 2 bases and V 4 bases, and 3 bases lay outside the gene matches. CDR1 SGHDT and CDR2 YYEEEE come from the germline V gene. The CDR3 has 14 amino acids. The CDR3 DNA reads TGTGCCAGCAGCAATACAGGGGCTGGAAACACCATATATTTT. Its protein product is CASSNTGAGNTIYF.

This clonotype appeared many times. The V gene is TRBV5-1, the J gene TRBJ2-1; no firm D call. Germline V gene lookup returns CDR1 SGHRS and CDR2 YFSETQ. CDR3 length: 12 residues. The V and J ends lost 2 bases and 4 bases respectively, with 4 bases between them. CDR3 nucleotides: TGCGCCAGCAGCTTACCTTACAATGAGCAGTTCTTC. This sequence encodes CASSLPYNEQFF. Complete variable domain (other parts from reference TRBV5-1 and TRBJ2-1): KAGVTQTPRYLIKTRGQQVTLSCSPISGHRSVSWYQQTPGQGLQFLFEYFSETQRNKGNFPGRFSGRQFSNSRSEMNVSTLELGDSALYLCASSLPYNEQFFGPGTRLTVL.

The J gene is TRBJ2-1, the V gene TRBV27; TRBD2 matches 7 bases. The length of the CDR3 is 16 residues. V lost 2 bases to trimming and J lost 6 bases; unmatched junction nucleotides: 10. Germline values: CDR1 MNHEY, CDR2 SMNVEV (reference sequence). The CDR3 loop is CASSLSGGSGGNEQFF. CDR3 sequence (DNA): TGTGCCAGCAGTTTAAGTGGCGGGAGCGGTGGCAATGAGCAGTTCTTC.

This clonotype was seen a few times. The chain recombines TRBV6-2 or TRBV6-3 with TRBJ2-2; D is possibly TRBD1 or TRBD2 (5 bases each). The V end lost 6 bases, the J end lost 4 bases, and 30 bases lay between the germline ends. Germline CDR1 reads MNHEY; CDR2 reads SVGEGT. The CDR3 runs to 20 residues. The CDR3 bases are TGTGCCAGCAGGAATGGTATCACGGGAAGACCTGGACAAGGCACCGGGGAGCTGTTTTTT. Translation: CASRNGITGRPGQGTGELFF.

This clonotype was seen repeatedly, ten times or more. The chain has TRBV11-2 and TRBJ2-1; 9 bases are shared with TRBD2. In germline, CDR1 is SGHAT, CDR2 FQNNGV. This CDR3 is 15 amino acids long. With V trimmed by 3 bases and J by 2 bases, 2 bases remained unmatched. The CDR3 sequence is CASSFSGSTYNEQFF. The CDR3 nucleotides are TGTGCCAGCAGCTTTAGCGGGAGTACCTACAATGAGCAGTTCTTC.

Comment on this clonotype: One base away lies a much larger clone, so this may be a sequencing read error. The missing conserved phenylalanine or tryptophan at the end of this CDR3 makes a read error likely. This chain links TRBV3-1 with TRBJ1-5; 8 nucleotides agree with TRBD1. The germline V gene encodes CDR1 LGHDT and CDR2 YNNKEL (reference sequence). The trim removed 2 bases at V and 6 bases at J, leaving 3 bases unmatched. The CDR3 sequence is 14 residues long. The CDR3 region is CASSQRTGLQPQHL. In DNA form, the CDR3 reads TGTGCCAGCAGCCAACGGACAGGGCTTCAGCCCCAGCATCTT.

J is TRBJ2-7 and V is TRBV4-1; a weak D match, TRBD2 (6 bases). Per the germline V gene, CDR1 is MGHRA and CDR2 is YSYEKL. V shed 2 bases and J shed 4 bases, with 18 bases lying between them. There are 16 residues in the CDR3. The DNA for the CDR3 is TGCGCCAGCAGCCAACGAACGGGAGAGCCCTTGTACGAGCAGTACTTC. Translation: CASSQRTGEPLYEQYF.

The CDR3 sequence: CASSPPGLREAFF. CDR3 DNA: TGTGCCAGCAGCCCCCCAGGGCTGAGGGAAGCTTTCTTT. V and J are TRBV27 and TRBJ1-1, with D possibly being TRBD1 (5 bases). CDR1 MNHEY and CDR2 SMNVEV come from the germline V gene (reference sequence). The V and J ends lost 6 bases and 8 bases respectively, with 16 bases between them. This CDR3 has 13 amino acids.

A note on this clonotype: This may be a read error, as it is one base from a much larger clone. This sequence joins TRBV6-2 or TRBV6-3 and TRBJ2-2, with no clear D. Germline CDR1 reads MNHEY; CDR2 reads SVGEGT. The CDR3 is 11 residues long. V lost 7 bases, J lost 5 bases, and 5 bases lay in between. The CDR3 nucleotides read TGTGCCAGCAATTCTACCGGGGAGCTGTTTTTT. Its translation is CASNSTGELFF.

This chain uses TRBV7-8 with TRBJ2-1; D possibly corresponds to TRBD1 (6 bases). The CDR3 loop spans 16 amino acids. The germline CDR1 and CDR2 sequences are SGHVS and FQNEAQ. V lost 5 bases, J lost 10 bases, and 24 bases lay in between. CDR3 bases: TGTGCCAGCAGCGCTAGCCCCGGCCAGACAGGCGGGGAGCAGTTCTTC. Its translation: CASSASPGQTGGEQFF.

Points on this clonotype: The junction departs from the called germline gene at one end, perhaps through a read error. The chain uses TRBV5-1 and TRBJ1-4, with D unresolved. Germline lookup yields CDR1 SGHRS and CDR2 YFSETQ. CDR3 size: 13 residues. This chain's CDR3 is CASSDQTNENLFF. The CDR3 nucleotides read TGCGCCAGCAGCGACCAGACTAATGAAAACCTGTTTTTT.

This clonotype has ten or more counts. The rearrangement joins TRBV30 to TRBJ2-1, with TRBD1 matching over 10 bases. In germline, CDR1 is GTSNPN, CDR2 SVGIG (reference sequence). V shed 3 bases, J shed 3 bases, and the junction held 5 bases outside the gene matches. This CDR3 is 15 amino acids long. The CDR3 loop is CAWRPGQGGYNEQFF. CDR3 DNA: TGTGCCTGGAGGCCAGGACAGGGGGGCTACAATGAGCAGTTCTTC.

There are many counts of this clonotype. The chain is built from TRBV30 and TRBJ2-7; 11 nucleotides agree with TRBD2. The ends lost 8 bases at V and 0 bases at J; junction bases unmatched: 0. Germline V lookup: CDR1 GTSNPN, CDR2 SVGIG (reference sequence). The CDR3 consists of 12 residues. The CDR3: CAGTSGSYEQYF. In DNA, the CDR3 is TGTGCCGGGACTAGCGGCTCCTACGAGCAGTACTTC.